The rows below give T cell receptor beta chains drawn from one sample of a study of control samples from healthy donors and cancer patients. The repertoire was sequenced with immunoSEQ multiplex PCR; TCRdb's copy has only in-frame clones and lacks some. The sample lists roughly 63,000 clones, more than 85% occurring once. Specimen: PBMCs. These receptor sequences come from a middle-aged man with colorectal cancer. CDR3s include the opening cysteine and the closing phenylalanine or tryptophan. The order of the fields is D gene, J gene, V gene, clone size, CDR3 protein, CDR3 DNA. A D gene is named only where the DNA matches it firmly. Some rows mark clone size as missing; the rest say once, few, many or name a class of expanded clone.

D gene: TRBD2; J gene: TRBJ2-1; V gene: TRBV4-1; clone size: NA; CDR3 protein: CASSQAGGARRGEQFF; CDR3 DNA: TGCGCCAGCAGCCAAGCGGGGGGGGCCCGAAGAGGGGAGCAGTTCTTC
D gene: NA; J gene: TRBJ1-1; V gene: TRBV2; clone size: NA; CDR3 protein: CASTGRGQGSTEAFF; CDR3 DNA: TGTGCCAGCACCGGCCGGGGGCAGGGGTCCACTGAAGCTTTCTTT
D gene: TRBD1; J gene: TRBJ1-1; V gene: TRBV27; clone size: NA; CDR3 protein: CASSPSLTGNYTEAFF; CDR3 DNA: TGTGCCAGCAGTCCCTCCTTGACAGGGAACTACACTGAAGCTTTCTTT
D gene: NA; J gene: TRBJ1-1; V gene: TRBV6-5; clone size: NA; CDR3 protein: CASSYGRQAVSAFF; CDR3 DNA: TGTGCCAGCAGTTACGGGCGACAGGCCGTTTCGGCTTTCTTT
D gene: TRBD2; J gene: TRBJ2-7; V gene: TRBV7-2; clone size: once; CDR3 protein: CASGEPGLAAAYEQYF; CDR3 DNA: TGTGCCAGCGGAGAGCCGGGACTAGCGGCTGCTTACGAGCAGTACTTC
D gene: NA; J gene: TRBJ2-7; V gene: TRBV18; clone size: NA; CDR3 protein: CASSLGGVIAYEQYF; CDR3 DNA: TGTGCCAGCTCACTAGGTGGGGTCATAGCCTACGAGCAGTACTTC
D gene: NA; J gene: TRBJ1-4; V gene: TRBV19; clone size: NA; CDR3 protein: CASSPETGRPNEKLFF; CDR3 DNA: TGTGCCAGTAGTCCCGAGACGGGACGGCCTAATGAAAAACTGTTTTTT
D gene: NA; J gene: TRBJ1-5; V gene: TRBV6-2/TRBV6-3; clone size: NA; CDR3 protein: CASSKPGRGYSNQPQHF; CDR3 DNA: TGTGCCAGCAGTAAACCGGGACGGGGGTATAGCAATCAGCCCCAGCATTTT
D gene: NA; J gene: TRBJ1-1; V gene: TRBV7-8; clone size: NA; CDR3 protein: CASSFGIGPLNTEAFF; CDR3 DNA: TGTGCCAGCAGCTTCGGAATCGGGCCACTGAACACTGAAGCTTTCTTT
D gene: NA; J gene: TRBJ1-2; V gene: TRBV12-3/TRBV12-4; clone size: NA; CDR3 protein: CASSLSGAYGYTF; CDR3 DNA: TGTGCCAGCAGTTTAAGCGGGGCCTATGGCTACACCTTC
D gene: NA; J gene: TRBJ2-5; V gene: TRBV9; clone size: NA; CDR3 protein: CASSPEGLQETQYF; CDR3 DNA: TGTGCCAGCAGCCCTGAGGGCCTCCAAGAGACCCAGTACTTC
D gene: TRBD2; J gene: TRBJ2-7; V gene: TRBV4-1; clone size: NA; CDR3 protein: CASSQYGTSGSYEQYF; CDR3 DNA: TGCGCCAGCAGCCAGTACGGGACTAGCGGTTCCTACGAGCAGTACTTC
D gene: TRBD1; J gene: TRBJ2-6; V gene: TRBV19; clone size: NA; CDR3 protein: CASGGGTGFAGANVLTF; CDR3 DNA: TGTGCCAGTGGGGGGGGGACAGGGTTCGCTGGGGCCAACGTCCTGACTTTC
D gene: NA; J gene: TRBJ1-5; V gene: TRBV29-1; clone size: NA; CDR3 protein: CSASGGGNQPQHF; CDR3 DNA: TGCAGCGCCTCGGGTGGGGGAAATCAGCCCCAGCATTTT
D gene: NA; J gene: TRBJ1-1; V gene: TRBV6-5; clone size: NA; CDR3 protein: CASSYSQRNTEAFF; CDR3 DNA: TGTGCCAGCAGTTACTCGCAGAGGAACACTGAAGCTTTCTTT
D gene: TRBD2; J gene: TRBJ2-7; V gene: TRBV18; clone size: NA; CDR3 protein: CATRLADSYEQYF; CDR3 DNA: TGTGCCACCAGACTAGCAGACTCCTACGAGCAGTACTTC
D gene: NA; J gene: TRBJ1-2; V gene: TRBV12-3/TRBV12-4; clone size: NA; CDR3 protein: CASSSTSRGGYTF; CDR3 DNA: TGTGCCAGCAGTTCGACTTCAAGGGGAGGCTACACCTTC
D gene: TRBD1; J gene: TRBJ1-5; V gene: TRBV6-5; clone size: NA; CDR3 protein: CASSKTGFSNQPQHF; CDR3 DNA: TGTGCCAGCAGTAAGACAGGGTTCAGCAATCAGCCCCAGCATTTT
D gene: NA; J gene: TRBJ1-6; V gene: TRBV4-1; clone size: NA; CDR3 protein: CASSQDAVNSPLHF; CDR3 DNA: TGCGCCAGCAGCCAAGACGCGGTCAATTCACCCCTCCACTTT
D gene: TRBD1; J gene: TRBJ1-2; V gene: TRBV12-3/TRBV12-4; clone size: NA; CDR3 protein: CASSNRGQVGYTF; CDR3 DNA: TGTGCCAGCAGCAACAGGGGGCAGGTTGGCTACACCTTC
D gene: TRBD1; J gene: TRBJ2-4; V gene: TRBV5-1; clone size: NA; CDR3 protein: CASSSKGQGGGNIQYF; CDR3 DNA: TGCGCCAGCAGCTCCAAGGGACAGGGTGGCGGAAACATTCAGTACTTC
D gene: NA; J gene: TRBJ2-7; V gene: TRBV7-8; clone size: NA; CDR3 protein: CASSLDSVGSYEQYF; CDR3 DNA: TGTGCCAGCAGCTTAGACTCTGTTGGGTCCTACGAGCAGTACTTC
D gene: NA; J gene: TRBJ2-2; V gene: TRBV7-3; clone size: NA; CDR3 protein: CASSIETGNTGELFF; CDR3 DNA: TGTGCCAGCAGTATTGAGACAGGGAACACCGGGGAGCTGTTTTTT
D gene: TRBD1; J gene: TRBJ1-1; V gene: TRBV29-1; clone size: NA; CDR3 protein: CSVTPYRRGQGGTEAFF; CDR3 DNA: TGCAGCGTGACCCCTTACCGCCGTGGACAGGGAGGCACTGAAGCTTTCTTT
D gene: NA; J gene: TRBJ1-5; V gene: TRBV7-8; clone size: few; CDR3 protein: CASSQEYSNQPQHF; CDR3 DNA: TGTGCCAGCAGCCAGGAGTATAGCAATCAGCCCCAGCATTTT
D gene: NA; J gene: TRBJ2-1; V gene: TRBV3-1/TRBV3-2; clone size: few; CDR3 protein: CASSQPRGDTNNEQFF; CDR3 DNA: TGTGCCAGCAGCCAGCCACGCGGCGACACGAACAATGAGCAGTTCTTC
D gene: TRBD2; J gene: TRBJ2-5; V gene: TRBV5-1; clone size: NA; CDR3 protein: CATRSGGSQETQYF; CDR3 DNA: TGCGCCACCCGATCCGGGGGGTCTCAAGAGACCCAGTACTTC
D gene: NA; J gene: TRBJ2-1; V gene: TRBV19; clone size: NA; CDR3 protein: CASSKGQGDSGRYNEQFF; CDR3 DNA: TGTGCCAGTAGTAAAGGACAGGGAGATAGCGGGAGATACAATGAGCAGTTCTTC
D gene: TRBD1; J gene: TRBJ1-6; V gene: TRBV18; clone size: NA; CDR3 protein: CASSLNGGGEGNSPLHF; CDR3 DNA: TGTGCCAGCTCATTAAACGGAGGGGGCGAGGGTAATTCACCCCTCCACTTT
D gene: NA; J gene: TRBJ2-1; V gene: TRBV5-8; clone size: NA; CDR3 protein: CASSRRDLTNNEQFF; CDR3 DNA: TGTGCCAGCAGCCGACGGGACCTCACGAACAATGAGCAGTTCTTC
D gene: TRBD1; J gene: TRBJ1-2; V gene: TRBV7-8; clone size: NA; CDR3 protein: CASSKDQGAKTYTF; CDR3 DNA: TGTGCCAGCAGCAAAGACCAGGGGGCGAAGACATACACCTTC
D gene: NA; J gene: TRBJ2-7; V gene: TRBV6-5; clone size: once; CDR3 protein: CAGGDSPYEQYF; CDR3 DNA: TGTGCCGGAGGTGACAGCCCCTACGAGCAGTACTTC
D gene: NA; J gene: TRBJ2-7; V gene: TRBV2; clone size: NA; CDR3 protein: CASSRAVGPYEQYF; CDR3 DNA: TGTGCCAGCAGTAGGGCGGTGGGTCCCTACGAGCAGTACTTC
D gene: TRBD1; J gene: TRBJ1-1; V gene: TRBV11-2; clone size: NA; CDR3 protein: CASSVDRGFGTEAFF; CDR3 DNA: TGTGCCAGCAGCGTAGACAGGGGGTTTGGTACTGAAGCTTTCTTT
D gene: NA; J gene: TRBJ1-3; V gene: TRBV5-1; clone size: NA; CDR3 protein: CASSFAGNTIYF; CDR3 DNA: TGCGCCAGCAGCTTTGCGGGGAACACCATATATTTT
D gene: NA; J gene: TRBJ1-5; V gene: TRBV6-4; clone size: NA; CDR3 protein: CASSLGRNQPQHF; CDR3 DNA: TGTGCCAGCAGTTTAGGACGAAATCAGCCCCAGCATTTT
D gene: NA; J gene: TRBJ2-1; V gene: TRBV19; clone size: once; CDR3 protein: CASSIGGKGPSSYNEQFF; CDR3 DNA: TGTGCCAGTAGTATTGGAGGTAAAGGGCCTAGCTCCTACAATGAGCAGTTCTTC
D gene: NA; J gene: TRBJ2-5; V gene: TRBV5-6; clone size: NA; CDR3 protein: CASSLARNMETQYF; CDR3 DNA: TGTGCCAGCAGCTTGGCCCGGAACATGGAGACCCAGTACTTC
D gene: NA; J gene: TRBJ1-1; V gene: TRBV19; clone size: NA; CDR3 protein: CATTNGRGRTEAFF; CDR3 DNA: TGTGCCACAACCAATGGGCGGGGACGGACTGAAGCTTTCTTT
D gene: NA; J gene: TRBJ1-3; V gene: TRBV5-6; clone size: NA; CDR3 protein: CASSRFDGRTNTIYF; CDR3 DNA: TGTGCCAGCAGCCGTTTTGACGGGCGAACGAACACCATATATTTT
D gene: NA; J gene: TRBJ2-7; V gene: TRBV19; clone size: NA; CDR3 protein: CASSSGQPSYEQYF; CDR3 DNA: TGTGCCAGTAGTTCCGGACAGCCCTCCTACGAGCAGTACTTC
D gene: NA; J gene: TRBJ1-1; V gene: TRBV6-5; clone size: few; CDR3 protein: CASSRGHHEAFF; CDR3 DNA: TGTGCCAGCAGCCGGGGACACCATGAAGCTTTCTTT
D gene: TRBD2; J gene: TRBJ2-3; V gene: TRBV5-1; clone size: NA; CDR3 protein: CASSLSSGGLTDTQYF; CDR3 DNA: TGCGCCAGCAGCTTGTCTAGCGGGGGGCTCACAGATACGCAGTATTTT
D gene: TRBD1; J gene: TRBJ1-2; V gene: TRBV3-1/TRBV3-2; clone size: NA; CDR3 protein: CASSQSGGQGYGYTF; CDR3 DNA: TGTGCCAGCAGCCAATCGGGGGGACAGGGCTATGGCTACACCTTC
D gene: NA; J gene: TRBJ2-2; V gene: TRBV3-1/TRBV3-2; clone size: NA; CDR3 protein: CASSQDFIGAQAGTGELFF; CDR3 DNA: TGTGCCAGCAGCCAAGATTTTATTGGTGCACAGGCAGGAACCGGGGAGCTGTTTTTT
D gene: NA; J gene: TRBJ1-2; V gene: TRBV24-1; clone size: NA; CDR3 protein: CATSSRDDYGYTF; CDR3 DNA: TGTGCCACCAGTAGTAGGGATGACTATGGCTACACCTTC
D gene: NA; J gene: TRBJ1-1; V gene: TRBV9; clone size: NA; CDR3 protein: CASSPQGRSNTEAFF; CDR3 DNA: TGTGCCAGCAGCCCCCAGGGACGGTCGAACACTGAAGCTTTCTTT
D gene: TRBD2; J gene: TRBJ2-7; V gene: TRBV6-1; clone size: NA; CDR3 protein: CASSESAAGGVYEQYF; CDR3 DNA: TGTGCCAGCAGTGAGTCGGCGGCGGGGGGCGTCTACGAGCAGTACTTC
D gene: NA; J gene: TRBJ2-1; V gene: TRBV5-6; clone size: NA; CDR3 protein: CASRLNGGTYNEQFF; CDR3 DNA: TGTGCCAGCCGCCTGAACGGGGGCACCTACAATGAGCAGTTCTTC
D gene: TRBD1; J gene: TRBJ2-4; V gene: TRBV6-1; clone size: NA; CDR3 protein: CASSEVTQGTLAKNIQYF; CDR3 DNA: TGTGCCAGCAGTGAAGTTACACAGGGGACCTTAGCCAAAAACATTCAGTACTTC
D gene: TRBD2; J gene: TRBJ2-1; V gene: TRBV11-3; clone size: NA; CDR3 protein: CASSLALAGAYEQFF; CDR3 DNA: TGTGCCAGCAGCTTAGCTCTAGCGGGGGCGTATGAGCAGTTCTTC